This TCR beta chain was found in a study of blood T cell repertoires in COVID-19. CDR1 is MNHEY and CDR2 is SMNVEV in the germline V gene (reference sequence). Trimming removed 8 bases from V and 7 bases from J; junction bases left unmatched: 13. The CDR3 has 14 amino acids. Sequenced by immunoSEQ multiplex PCR; TCRdb stores in-frame clones only, minus some. The data contain about 270,000 clones, around 90% of them singletons. The chain combines TRBV27 with TRBJ2-7; 8 bases are shared with TRBD1. This clonotype was obtained from a woman aged 45-59 years who had recovered from COVID-19. Specimen: PBMCs or T cells enriched from blood (not recorded which). The CDR3 DNA sequence: TGTGCCAGCCGTTCGGTGATCAGGGGGCTGGAGCAGTACTTC. Its protein is CASRSVIRGLEQYF.